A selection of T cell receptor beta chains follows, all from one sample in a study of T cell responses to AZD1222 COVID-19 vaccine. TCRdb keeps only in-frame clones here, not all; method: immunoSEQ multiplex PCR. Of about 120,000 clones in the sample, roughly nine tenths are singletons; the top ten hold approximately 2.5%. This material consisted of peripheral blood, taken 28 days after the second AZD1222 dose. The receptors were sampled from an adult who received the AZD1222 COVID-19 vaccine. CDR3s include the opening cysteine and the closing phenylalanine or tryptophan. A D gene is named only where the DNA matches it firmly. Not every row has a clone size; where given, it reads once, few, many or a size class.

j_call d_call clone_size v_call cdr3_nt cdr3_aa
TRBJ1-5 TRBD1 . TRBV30 TGTGCCTGGAGTCCAGGGGGCTCAGGGCAGCCCCAGCATTTT CAWSPGGSGQPQHF
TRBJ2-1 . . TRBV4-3 TGCGCCAGCAGCCAAGCACGGGGTGGGGGGAATGAGCAGTTCTTC CASSQARGGGNEQFF
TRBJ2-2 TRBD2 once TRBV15 TGTGCCACCGCCGGGGGGGCGGACACCGGGGAGCTGTTTTTT CATAGGADTGELFF
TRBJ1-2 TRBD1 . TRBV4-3 TGCGCCAGCAGCAGAACAGGGGTGGACTATGGCTACACCTTC CASSRTGVDYGYTF
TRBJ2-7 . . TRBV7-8 TGTGCCAGCAGCTTATGGACCACCTCCTACGAGCAGTACTTC CASSLWTTSYEQYF
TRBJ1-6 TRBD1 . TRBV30 TGTGCCTGGAAATCCGGGACAGGGGTAGGATCACCCCTCCACTTT CAWKSGTGVGSPLHF
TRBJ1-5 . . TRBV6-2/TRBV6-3 TGTGCCAGCAGTATTATTCAGGGGCCCAATCAGCCCCAGCATTTT CASSIIQGPNQPQHF
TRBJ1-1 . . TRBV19 TGTGCCAGTAAGCAGGCCGGCCTTATGAACACTGAAGCTTTCTTT CASKQAGLMNTEAFF
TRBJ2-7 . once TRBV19 TGTGCCAGTAGTATTGCCGGATCAGGGGCGCCTGGCGAGCAGTACTTC CASSIAGSGAPGEQYF
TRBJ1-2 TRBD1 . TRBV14 TGTGCCAGCAGCCAGCTACAGGGGGCTTTTGGCTACACCTTC CASSQLQGAFGYTF
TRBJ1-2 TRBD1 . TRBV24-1 TGTGCCACCAGTGATTCCGACAGGGGTTATGGCTACACCTTC CATSDSDRGYGYTF
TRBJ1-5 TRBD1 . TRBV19 TGTGCCAGTAGATACAGGGGGAACAATCAGCCCCAGCATTTT CASRYRGNNQPQHF
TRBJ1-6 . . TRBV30 TGTGCCTGGACCCCCCAGGGGCTTCCCCTTAATTCACCCCTCCACTTT CAWTPQGLPLNSPLHF
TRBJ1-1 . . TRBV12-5 TGTGCTAGTGGTTCGCCCCAGGTTCCCTTGAACACTGAAGCTTTCTTT CASGSPQVPLNTEAFF
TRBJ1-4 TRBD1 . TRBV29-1 TGCAGCGTCGGACAGGGAGGAGGAGAAAAACTGTTTTTT CSVGQGGGEKLFF
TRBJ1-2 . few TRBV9 TGTGCCAGCAGCCCCCAACAGGGCTTGGGTTACACCTTC CASSPQQGLGYTF
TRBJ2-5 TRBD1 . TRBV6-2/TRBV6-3 TGTGCCAGCAGTGCTAGACAGGGCGGATTCCAAGAGACCCAGTACTTC CASSARQGGFQETQYF
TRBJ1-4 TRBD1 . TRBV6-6 TGTGCCAGCAGTTATTCACAGGGGAAGGAAAAACTGTTTTTT CASSYSQGKEKLFF
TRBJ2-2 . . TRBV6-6 TGTGCCAGCACTGAAAGGACGGCGATGTTTTTT CASTERTAMFF
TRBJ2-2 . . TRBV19 TGTGCCAGTAGTATAGATAATGGGGGCACCGGGGAGCTGTTTTTT CASSIDNGGTGELFF
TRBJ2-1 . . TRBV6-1 TGTGCCAGCAGTGAAATGGGGGGTTCCTACAATGAGCAGTTCTTC CASSEMGGSYNEQFF
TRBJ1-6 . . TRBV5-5 TGTGCCAGCAGCTTACTGACAGGACATAATTCACCCCTCCACTTT CASSLLTGHNSPLHF
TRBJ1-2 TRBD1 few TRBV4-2 TGTGCCAGCAGCCAAGGCAGGGGGCTAGGCTACACCTTC CASSQGRGLGYTF
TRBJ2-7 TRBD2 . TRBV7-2 TGTGCCAGCAGTCCGGGTGGCGGGGGTTCCTACGAGCAGTACTTC CASSPGGGGSYEQYF
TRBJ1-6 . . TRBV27 TGTGCCAGCAGTTTAGTAAGCAGGGGAGATTCACCCCTCCACTTT CASSLVSRGDSPLHF
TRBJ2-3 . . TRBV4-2 TGTGCCAGCAGCCCGTCGGCAACAGATACGCAGTATTTT CASSPSATDTQYF
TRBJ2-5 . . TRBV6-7 TGTGCCAGCAGTTACTCGACTCTCGGGGGACCGACCAAAGAGACCCAGTACTTC CASSYSTLGGPTKETQYF
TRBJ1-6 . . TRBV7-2 TGTGCCAGCAGCTCCCACTTGAATTCACCCCTCCACTTT CASSSHLNSPLHF
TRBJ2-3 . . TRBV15 TGTGCCACCAGCACGAGACAGGTCAGGGGCACAGATACGCAGTATTTT CATSTRQVRGTDTQYF
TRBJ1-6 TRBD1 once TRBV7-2 TGTGCCAGCAGACTACAGGGGACTAATTCACCCCTCCACTTT CASRLQGTNSPLHF
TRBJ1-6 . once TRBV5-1 TGCGCCAGCAGCTTCTCGGGGCCGGTTAATTCACCCCTCCACTTT CASSFSGPVNSPLHF
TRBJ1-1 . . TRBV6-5 TGTGCCAGCAGTTACTCGGCCAGCTTGAACACTGAAGCTTTCTTT CASSYSASLNTEAFF
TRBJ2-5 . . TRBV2 TGTGCCAGCAGCCCGGGTTATCAAGAGACCCAGTACTTC CASSPGYQETQYF
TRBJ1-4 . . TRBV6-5 TGTGCCAGCAGTTACACTCCACCGGGGGTTAATGAAAAACTGTTTTTT CASSYTPPGVNEKLFF
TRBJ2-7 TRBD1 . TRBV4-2 TGTGCCAGCAGCCAAAACGACAGGGGTCGTTACGAGCAGTACTTC CASSQNDRGRYEQYF
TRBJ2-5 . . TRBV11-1 TGTGCCAGCAGCCTTGATATCGGACGAGAGACCCAGTACTTC CASSLDIGRETQYF
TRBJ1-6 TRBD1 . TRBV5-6 TGTGCCAGCAGCGAGGCAGGGACAGGACGCAATTCACCCCTCCACTTT CASSEAGTGRNSPLHF
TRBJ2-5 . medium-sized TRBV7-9 TGTGCCAGCAGTGGGGGGGCCCTTCGACGTGGTCCGCGACAAGAGACCCAGTACTTC CASSGGALRRGPRQETQYF
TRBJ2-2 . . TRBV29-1 TGCAGCGTTGGACAGGGAGGCGGAACCGGGGAGCTGTTTTTT CSVGQGGGTGELFF
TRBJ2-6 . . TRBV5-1 TGCGCCAGCAGCTTGGTTGCTGGGGCCAACGTCCTGACTTTC CASSLVAGANVLTF